One and the same sample provided the 5 T cell receptor beta chains below, sequenced in a study of T cells in Graves' hyperthyroidism and ophthalmopathy. TCR beta CDR3 regions were amplified from RNA. When the TCR CDR3 underwent first-round RT-PCR, the HTBI primer set was used. TCRdb analysed the multiplex PCR reads with MiXCR anew, one entry per CDR3 protein. Of 300,000 to 400,000 distinct CDR3 sequences listed, approximately 14% were seen once; the top ten hold about 20%. The sequenced material came from blood. The receptors shown here come from a woman aged 25 to 39 with Graves' ophthalmopathy.

This clonotype occurred a few times. This chain uses TRBV18 with TRBJ2-2; 8 nucleotides line up with TRBD2. Trimming took 3 bases from V and 6 from J; bases not matched to a gene: 12. The CDR3 runs to 17 residues. CDR1 is KGHSH, CDR2 LQKENI, per germline. The CDR3 loop reads CASSPLTLQRGSGELFF. In DNA form, the CDR3 reads TGTGCCAGCTCACCCCTGACGTTGCAGCGGGGGTCCGGGGAGCTGTTTTTT. The entire variable domain, with the rest obtained from reference TRBV18 and TRBJ2-2, is as follows: NAGVMQNPRHLVRRRGQEARLRCSPMKGHSHVYWYRQLPEEGLKFMVYLQKENIIDESGMPKERFSAEFPKEGPSILRIQQVVRGDSAAYFCASSPLTLQRGSGELFFGEGSRLTVL.

The genes are TRBV10-2 and TRBJ1-6; no reliable D call. Trimming left V 6 bases short and J 8 bases short, with 11 bases between. Germline V gives CDR1 WSHSY, CDR2 SAAADI. The CDR3 runs to 13 residues. The CDR3 nucleotides read TGCGCCAGCAGGGGCCACCGGGATTCACCCCTCCACTTT. Translation: CASRGHRDSPLHF.

This clonotype has ten or more counts. J is TRBJ2-2 and V is TRBV4-2; 7 bases line up with TRBD2. This CDR3 has 17 amino acids. Germline CDR1 and CDR2: LGHNA and YNFKEQ. With V trimmed by 0 bases and J by 5 bases, 9 bases remained unmatched. Written as DNA, the CDR3 is TGTGCCAGCAGCCAAGATCCAGGCAGGGAGGGAACCGGGGAGCTGTTTTTT. The encoded protein is CASSQDPGREGTGELFF.

The genes are TRBV3-1 and TRBJ2-1, with TRBD2 matching over 10 bases. Unmatched junction bases numbered 4, after V lost 4 bases and J lost 4 bases. From germline, CDR1 is LGHDT and CDR2 YNNKEL (reference sequence). The CDR3 is 15 residues long. The chain's CDR3 is CASSLAGGLYNEQFF. The CDR3 coding sequence is TGTGCCAGCAGCCTAGCGGGGGGCCTATACAATGAGCAGTTCTTC.

This clonotype was observed many times. The chain carries TRBV20-1 and TRBJ1-3, with D unresolved. The CDR3 runs 12 residues. V dropped 3 bases and J dropped 9 bases, with 12 bases sitting between them. Germline-derived CDR1 and CDR2 are DFQATT and SNEGSKA (reference sequence). CDR3 nucleotide sequence: TGCAGTGCTAGCCCCCCGGGGAGCACCATATATTTT. Translated, it gives CSASPPGSTIYF.